These 30 T cell receptor beta chains originate from one sample sequenced in a study of shared clonotypes between healthy human individuals. Profiling relied on immunoSEQ multiplex PCR, and the TCRdb table lists in-frame clones only, not all of them. The sample holds some 2.1 million clones, over 85% seen once. Sequenced sample: naive CD4+ T cells sorted from blood. Described subset: CD45RA+ positively selected. Source of these receptors: a man younger than 35 in good health.

The V gene is TRBV7-9, the J gene TRBJ2-7, with 9 bases aligning to TRBD1. After removal of 2 bases from V and 5 bases from J, the junction contained 10 bases not matched to a gene. The CDR3 sequence is 16 residues long. Germline V gene lookup returns CDR1 SEHNR and CDR2 FQNEAQ (reference sequence). The CDR3 protein is CASSLMTGQGIHEQYF. The CDR3 nucleotides are TGTGCCAGCAGCTTAATGACAGGACAGGGGATCCACGAGCAGTACTTC.

The chain employs TRBV6-1 and TRBJ2-7, with 9 nucleotides matching TRBD1. V lost 4 bases, J lost 4 bases, and 11 bases stayed unmatched. The CDR3 has 16 amino acids. The V gene's germline CDR1 is MNHNS and CDR2 SASEGT. CDR3 loop: CASSVLLPGQGYEQYF. CDR3 nucleotide sequence: TGTGCCAGCAGTGTTCTCCTGCCGGGACAGGGTTACGAGCAGTACTTC.

The chain links TRBV5-8 to TRBJ1-2; maybe TRBD1 (5 bases). Per the germline V gene, CDR1 is SGHTS and CDR2 is YDEGEE. The V end was cut by 2 bases, the J end by 1 base, with 12 bases between. This CDR3 comprises 15 residues. The CDR3 DNA reads as TGTGCCAGCAGCTTCGGGGCTCAGAATAACTATGGCTACACCTTC. Translation gives CASSFGAQNNYGYTF.

The chain employs TRBV10-3 and TRBJ1-3, with a possible D match to TRBD1 (6 bases). Between the trimmed V and J ends, which lost 4 bases and 0 bases, there was a span of 13 bases. Germline loops: CDR1 ENHRY, CDR2 SYGVKD. There are 16 residues in the CDR3. The CDR3 nucleotides are TGTGCCATCAGTGCCAGGGGCGACAGCTCTGGAAACACCATATATTTT. This translates into CAISARGDSSGNTIYF.

The rearrangement uses TRBV30 and TRBJ2-7; 10 positions agree with TRBD1. The CDR3 has 15 residues. Germline V lookup: CDR1 GTSNPN, CDR2 SVGIG (reference sequence). Germline trimming cut 2 bases from V and 6 bases from J; bases unmatched to any gene: 10. CDR3 sequence (DNA): TGTGCCTGGAGTCGCAGCTTGGGACAGGGGTCCGAGCAGTACTTC. As protein: CAWSRSLGQGSEQYF.

The chain employs TRBV6-6 and TRBJ1-5; weak D call: TRBD1 (5 bases). CDR1 and CDR2 (germline): MNHNY, SVGAGI (reference sequence). The CDR3 is made up of 13 amino acids. V lost 10 bases to trimming and J lost 2 bases, with 12 bases between them. The CDR3 loop reads CATRTGGNQPQHF. The CDR3 DNA reads TGTGCCACCCGGACGGGGGGCAATCAGCCCCAGCATTTT.

As to this clone: Additional DNA sequences in this sample encode the identical CDR3. The V and J genes are TRBV30 and TRBJ1-5; D gene unclear. Germline V lookup: CDR1 GTSNPN, CDR2 SVGIG (reference sequence). The CDR3 sequence is 13 residues long. Trimming took off 0 bases at V and 5 bases at J, with 8 bases between the two ends. The CDR3 protein is CAWSVNGDQPQHF. The CDR3 DNA reads TGTGCCTGGAGTGTAAACGGAGATCAGCCCCAGCATTTT.

V is TRBV10-3 and J is TRBJ2-3; TRBD2 matches at 7 bases. CDR3 length: 15 residues. Losses at the gene ends were 0 bases for V and 9 bases for J; bases not matched to a gene: 9. The germline V gene encodes CDR1 ENHRY and CDR2 SYGVKD. CDR3 in amino acids: CAISESDGGRATQYF. The DNA for the CDR3 is TGTGCCATCAGTGAGTCGGATGGGGGGAGGGCCACGCAGTATTTT.

V is TRBV15 and J is TRBJ1-2; 9 nucleotides match TRBD1. V lost 0 bases, J lost 3 bases, and 2 bases stayed unmatched. The CDR3 has 15 residues. CDR1 and CDR2 from the germline V gene are LNHNV and YYDKDF (reference sequence). The CDR3 here is CATSREWTGDYGYTF. The CDR3 region has the DNA TGTGCCACCAGCAGAGAATGGACAGGGGACTATGGCTACACCTTC.

The chain has TRBV15 and TRBJ2-7; 9 bases match TRBD1. The CDR3 extends over 16 amino acids. V shed 2 bases and J 0 bases; nucleotides not matched to a gene: 5. The germline V gene has CDR1 LNHNV and CDR2 YYDKDF (reference sequence). This CDR3 reads CATSRLGQGSSYEQYF. DNA for the CDR3: TGTGCCACCAGCAGACTTGGACAGGGGAGCTCCTACGAGCAGTACTTC.

The genes are TRBV27 and TRBJ2-7; maybe TRBD1 (6 bases). V shed 4 bases and J shed 2 bases, with 18 bases lying between them. The CDR3 runs to 16 residues. Germline V gene data show CDR1 as MNHEY and CDR2 as SMNVEV (reference sequence). The DNA of the CDR3 is TGTGCCAGCAGTTCCTTCCCAGGGGACCTCGCCTACGAGCAGTACTTC. Translated: CASSSFPGDLAYEQYF.

The chain combines TRBV28 with TRBJ2-1, with 8 bases identical to TRBD1. This CDR3 has 15 residues. Germline V CDR1 and CDR2: MDHEN, SYDVKM. J was trimmed by 5 bases and V by 7 bases; bases with no gene match: 10. As DNA, the CDR3 is TGTGCCAGCACCGACCGACAGGGGATCAACAATGAGCAGTTCTTC. It specifies CASTDRQGINNEQFF. The whole variable domain, remainder taken from reference TRBV28 and TRBJ2-1, is DVKVTQSSRYLVKRTGEKVFLECVQDMDHENMFWYRQDPGLGLRLIYFSYDVKMKEKGDIPEGYSVSREKKERFSLILESASTNQTSMYLCASTDRQGINNEQFFGPGTRLTVL.

The chain recombines TRBV18 with TRBJ1-5; D is ambiguous. The CDR3 has 17 residues. V was cut by 0 bases and J by 0 bases, with 12 bases left in between. Germline V gene sequence: CDR1 KGHSH, CDR2 LQKENI. DNA for the CDR3: TGTGCCAGCTCACCACCGTATTTGGAAGGTAGCAATCAGCCCCAGCATTTT. This gives the protein CASSPPYLEGSNQPQHF.

The sample holds one count of this clone. The chain couples TRBV9 to TRBJ2-2, with 10 bases aligning to TRBD1. The CDR3 consists of 19 residues. Germline V gene data show CDR1 as SGDLS and CDR2 as YYNGEE. After removal of 5 bases from V and 4 bases from J, the junction contained 17 bases not matched to a gene. CDR3 DNA sequence: TGTGCCAGCAGTAGACAGGGGGCATCTGACGGGACGGGCACCGGGGAGCTGTTTTTT. It specifies CASSRQGASDGTGTGELFF.

This clone was seen a single time. The chain links TRBV19 to TRBJ2-6, with 8 bases fitting TRBD2. Germline trimming cut 10 bases from V and 0 bases from J; bases unmatched to any gene: 8. This CDR3 region has 16 residues. Per germline, CDR1 LNHDA and CDR2 SQIVND (reference sequence). CDR3 loop: CATGGGRYSGANVLTF. The CDR3 coding sequence is TGTGCCACCGGGGGGGGCCGATACTCTGGGGCCAACGTCCTGACTTTC.

The V and J genes are TRBV7-2 and TRBJ1-2; tentatively, D is TRBD1 (5 bases). Trimming shortened V by 0 bases and J by 4 bases, and 9 bases separated the two germline ends. CDR1 SGHTA and CDR2 FQGNSA come from the germline V gene. This CDR3 contains 14 residues. The CDR3 is CASSLALGTYGYTF. In DNA, the CDR3 is TGTGCCAGCAGCTTAGCGCTGGGGACCTATGGCTACACCTTC.

For the CDR3, the DNA is TGTGCCAGCGGGTCGTCAGGGGGTCTTGTTTGGAACACTGAAGCTTTCTTT. Its translation: CASGSSGGLVWNTEAFF. The chain recombines TRBV27 with TRBJ1-1; 7 bases map to TRBD1. Germline CDR1 MNHEY, CDR2 SMNVEV (reference sequence). Unmatched junction bases numbered 16, after V lost 8 bases and J lost 1 base. CDR3 length equals 17 residues.

This clone was found once. The rearrangement joins TRBV10-2 to TRBJ2-7, with TRBD2 matching over 9 bases. Trimming cost V 11 bases and J 4 bases; bases outside gene matches: 15. The germline gives CDR1 WSHSY, CDR2 SAAADI. There are 15 residues in the CDR3. The CDR3 bases are TGCGCCTCAGGGGATAGCGGGAGTTTTTTTTACGAGCAGTACTTC. It yields the protein CASGDSGSFFYEQYF.

The DNA of the CDR3 is TGTGCCAGCAGTTACTCAGGGGAGTTTGAAGCTTTCTTT. Its protein product is CASSYSGEFEAFF. The rearrangement joins TRBV6-5 to TRBJ1-1; possibly TRBD1 for D (5 bases). Trimming stripped 0 bases from V and 7 bases from J, with 9 bases between. Per germline, CDR1 MNHEY and CDR2 SVGAGI. CDR3 length: 13 amino acids.

The chain carries TRBV6-1 and TRBJ1-5; D might be TRBD1 (5 bases). The CDR3 covers 14 residues. The ends were cut back, 5 bases at V and 0 bases at J, with 8 bases in the middle. Germline values: CDR1 MNHNS, CDR2 SASEGT. CDR3 coding DNA: TGTGCCAGCAGTCAAGGGGCTAGCAATCAGCCCCAGCATTTT. Residues: CASSQGASNQPQHF.

The chain employs TRBV6-5 and TRBJ1-1; no clear D gene. The CDR3 extends over 14 amino acids. Trimming took off 6 bases at V and 2 bases at J, with 13 bases between the two ends. CDR1 and CDR2 from the germline V gene are MNHEY and SVGAGI. The CDR3 DNA sequence: TGTGCCAGCAGGGGCGAATTGCCAAACACTGAAGCTTTCTTT. This translates into CASRGELPNTEAFF.

V is TRBV6-4 and J is TRBJ2-1, with a weak D call TRBD2 (6 bases). Germline V CDR1 and CDR2: MRHNA, SNTAGT. There are 16 residues in the CDR3. Trimming left V 10 bases short and J 9 bases short, with 28 bases between. The CDR3 sequence is CATRSGDRTTNCEQFF. CDR3 in DNA: TGTGCCACCCGGTCGGGTGATCGGACTACCAACTGTGAGCAGTTCTTC.

The chain has TRBV6-5 and TRBJ2-6; D is unclear. Germline V gene lookup returns CDR1 MNHEY and CDR2 SVGAGI. This CDR3 region has 14 residues. Trimming shortened V by 0 bases and J by 9 bases, and 9 bases separated the two germline ends. The CDR3 sequence is CASSYSGPGNVLTF. For the CDR3, the DNA is TGTGCCAGCAGTTACTCAGGACCCGGCAACGTCCTGACTTTC.

Concerning this clone itself: A much bigger clone sits one base away, suggesting this may be a read error. The CDR3 is CASNAQGYGYTF. DNA for the CDR3: TGTGCCAGCAATGCCCAGGGTTATGGCTACACCTTC. V gene TRBV6-5 combines with J gene TRBJ1-2; possibly TRBD1 for D (5 bases). Trimming removed 7 bases at V and 5 bases at J, with 11 bases between. The CDR3 has 12 residues. Germline V lookup: CDR1 MNHEY, CDR2 SVGAGI.

This chain joins TRBV4-1 and TRBJ2-5, with TRBD2 matching 7 bases. In germline, CDR1 is MGHRA, CDR2 YSYEKL. The CDR3 covers 13 residues. V was clipped by 0 bases and J by 9 bases; unmatched bases: 4. CDR3 bases: TGCGCCAGCAGCCAAGAAGGGGAGGGTTCCCAGTACTTC. Its protein product is CASSQEGEGSQYF.

This clone has only one observation. This chain's CDR3 is CASGVGETQYF. The DNA for the CDR3 is TGTGCTAGTGGGGTTGGCGAGACCCAGTACTTC. The V call is TRBV12-5, the J call TRBJ2-5, with D unresolved. V lost 6 bases and J lost 5, with 7 bases in between. The CDR3 is made up of 11 amino acids. CDR1 is LGHNT, CDR2 FRNRAP, per germline.

The chain recombines TRBV28 with TRBJ1-5, with D possibly being TRBD1 (5 bases). Trimming pared 6 bases from V and 7 bases from J, leaving 13 bases between. Per the germline V gene, CDR1 is MDHEN and CDR2 is SYDVKM. The CDR3 consists of 13 residues. The CDR3, as DNA: TGTGCCAGCAGCAGGGTCCCGGGGCAGCCCCAGCATTTT. Its protein is CASSRVPGQPQHF.

This chain links TRBV19 with TRBJ1-6; possible D gene TRBD1, 5 bases. The ends were cut back, 5 bases at V and 3 bases at J, with 8 bases in the middle. CDR1 LNHDA and CDR2 SQIVND come from the germline V gene (reference sequence). The CDR3 totals 14 residues. CDR3 sequence: CASSPTGYNSPLHF. CDR3 coding DNA: TGTGCCAGTAGTCCCACAGGCTATAATTCACCCCTCCACTTT. The full variable domain, its missing parts supplied by reference TRBV19 and TRBJ1-6, is DGGITQSPKYLFRKEGQNVTLSCEQNLNHDAMYWYRQDPGQGLRLIYYSQIVNDFQKGDIAEGYSVSREKKESFPLTVTSAQKNPTAFYLCASSPTGYNSPLHFGNGTRLTVT.

The chain links TRBV5-4 to TRBJ2-3; a possible D gene is TRBD1 (6 bases). Trimming pared 0 bases from V and 1 base from J, leaving 9 bases between. The V gene's germline CDR1 is SGHNT and CDR2 YYREEE (reference sequence). The CDR3 sequence is 15 residues long. Here the CDR3 DNA reads TGTGCCAGCAGCTTGGTGGCAGGGGGCACAGATACGCAGTATTTT. Translated: CASSLVAGGTDTQYF.

J is TRBJ1-4 and V is TRBV5-1, with D possibly matching TRBD1 (5 bases). Germline V gives CDR1 SGHRS, CDR2 YFSETQ. Trimming shortened V by 0 bases and J by 3 bases, and 12 bases separated the two germline ends. This CDR3 is 16 amino acids long. CDR3 region: CASSLEPGGPNEKLFF. Here the CDR3 DNA reads TGCGCCAGCAGCTTGGAGCCGGGGGGACCTAATGAAAAACTGTTTTTT.